This T cell receptor beta chain was sequenced during a study of T cells in tumors after PD-1 blockade. Background on the study: A subset received ongoing vismodegib 150 mg daily alongside anti-PD-1 therapy. Blood samples averaged roughly 110,000 templates (range about 21,000-257,772) and 36,536 unique clonotypes.

V lost 3 bases and J lost 6, with 5 bases in between. Germline values: CDR1 KGHSH, CDR2 LQKENI. The CDR3 contains 12 residues. Study-wide findings and caveats: Blood contained about 44% of the tumor's TCR clonotypes.

Input was about 550 ng to 6,004 ng of genomic DNA from tumor or blood. Some clones are missing from TCRdb's copy, which holds only in-frame ones; the method was immunoSEQ multiplex PCR. Of about 59,000 clones listed, 80% are singletons. This clone is labeled as medium-sized. What it recognizes is unknown. The specimen was PBMCs, collected before anti-PD-1 treatment. The chain carries TRBV18 and TRBJ2-2; D call uncertain. The clonotype was recovered from a human donor with basal cell carcinoma. CDR3 residues: CASSPLAGELFF. For the CDR3, the DNA is TGTGCCAGCTCACCTTTGGCCGGGGAGCTGTTTTTT. Variable domain in full (rest from reference TRBV18 and TRBJ2-2): NAGVMQNPRHLVRRRGQEARLRCSPMKGHSHVYWYRQLPEEGLKFMVYLQKENIIDESGMPKERFSAEFPKEGPSILRIQQVVRGDSAAYFCASSPLAGELFFGEGSRLTVL.